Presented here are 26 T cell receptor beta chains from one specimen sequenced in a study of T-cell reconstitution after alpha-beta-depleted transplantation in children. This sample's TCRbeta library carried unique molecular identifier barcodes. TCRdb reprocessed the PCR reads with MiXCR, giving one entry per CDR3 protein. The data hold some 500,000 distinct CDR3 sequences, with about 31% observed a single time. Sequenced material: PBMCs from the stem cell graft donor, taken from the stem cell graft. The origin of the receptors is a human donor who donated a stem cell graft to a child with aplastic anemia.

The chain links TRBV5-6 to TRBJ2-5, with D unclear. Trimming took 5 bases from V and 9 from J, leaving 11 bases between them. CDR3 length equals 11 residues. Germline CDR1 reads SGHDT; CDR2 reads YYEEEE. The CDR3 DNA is TGTGCCAGCAGGGATGTGTTTGCCCAGTACTTC. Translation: CASRDVFAQYF.

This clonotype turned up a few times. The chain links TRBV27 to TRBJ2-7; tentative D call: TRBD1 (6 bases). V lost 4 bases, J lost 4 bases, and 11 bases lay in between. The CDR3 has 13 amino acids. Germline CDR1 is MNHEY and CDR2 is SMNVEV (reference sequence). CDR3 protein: CASSYREKYEQYF. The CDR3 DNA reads TGTGCCAGCAGTTACAGGGAGAAGTACGAGCAGTACTTC.

The CDR3 protein is CSVVPGAPDYEQYF. The CDR3 DNA reads TGCAGCGTTGTCCCGGGGGCGCCGGATTACGAGCAGTACTTC. The chain uses TRBV29-1 and TRBJ2-7; the D gene could be TRBD1 or TRBD2 (6 bases each). V shed 4 bases and J shed 4 bases, with 17 bases lying between them. In germline, CDR1 is SQVTM, CDR2 ANQGSEA. The CDR3 sequence is 14 residues long.

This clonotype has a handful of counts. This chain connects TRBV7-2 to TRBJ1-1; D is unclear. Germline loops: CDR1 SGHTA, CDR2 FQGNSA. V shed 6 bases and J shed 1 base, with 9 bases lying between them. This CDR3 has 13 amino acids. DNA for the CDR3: TGTGCCAGCAGTCGTCGCTCGAACACTGAAGCTTTCTTT. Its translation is CASSRRSNTEAFF.

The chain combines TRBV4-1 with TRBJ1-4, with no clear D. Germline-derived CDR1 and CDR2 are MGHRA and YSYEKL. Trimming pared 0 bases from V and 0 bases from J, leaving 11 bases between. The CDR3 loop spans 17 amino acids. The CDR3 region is CASSQEEFSATNEKLFF. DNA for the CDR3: TGCGCCAGCAGCCAAGAGGAGTTCTCTGCAACTAATGAAAAACTGTTTTTT.

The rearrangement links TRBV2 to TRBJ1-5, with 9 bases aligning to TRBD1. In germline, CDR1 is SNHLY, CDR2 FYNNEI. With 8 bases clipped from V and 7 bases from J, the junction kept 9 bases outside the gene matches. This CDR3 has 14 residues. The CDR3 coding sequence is TGTGCCAGCGGCGGGACAGGGCTTGGGCAGCCCCAGCATTTT. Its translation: CASGGTGLGQPQHF.

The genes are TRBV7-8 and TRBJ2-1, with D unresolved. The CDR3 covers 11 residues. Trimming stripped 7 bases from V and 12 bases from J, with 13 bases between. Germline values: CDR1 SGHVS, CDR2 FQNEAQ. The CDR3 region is CASTPGTGQFF. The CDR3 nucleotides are TGTGCCAGCACTCCTGGTACTGGGCAGTTCTTC.

CDR3 residues: CATSKVPGPVSTDTQYF. DNA for the CDR3: TGTGCCACCAGCAAGGTCCCAGGGCCTGTAAGCACAGATACGCAGTATTTT. The rearrangement uses TRBV15 and TRBJ2-3; TRBD1 is a possible D gene (5 bases). The CDR3 totals 17 residues. The germline V and J ends were trimmed by 4 bases and 0 bases, with 17 bases remaining between them. Looked up from germline, CDR1 is LNHNV and CDR2 is YYDKDF (reference sequence). Filled out from reference TRBV15 and TRBJ2-3, the complete variable domain reads DAMVIQNPRYQVTQFGKPVTLSCSQTLNHNVMYWYQQKSSQAPKLLFHYYDKDFNNEADTPDNFQSRRPNTSFCFLDIRSPGLGDTAMYLCATSKVPGPVSTDTQYFGPGTRLTVL.

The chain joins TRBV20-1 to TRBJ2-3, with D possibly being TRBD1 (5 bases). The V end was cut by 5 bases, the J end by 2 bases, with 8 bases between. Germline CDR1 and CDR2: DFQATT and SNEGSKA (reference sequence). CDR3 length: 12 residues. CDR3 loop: CSASGLTDTQYF. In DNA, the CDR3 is TGCAGTGCTTCAGGGCTCACAGATACGCAGTATTTT.

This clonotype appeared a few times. CDR3 nucleotide sequence: TGCGCCAGCAGCATACCGGGGACAGGGGGTGAGACCCAGTACTTC. Translation: CASSIPGTGGETQYF. V and J are TRBV5-1 and TRBJ2-5; 11 positions agree with TRBD1. V lost 4 bases to trimming and J lost 5 bases; unmatched junction nucleotides: 7. CDR1 and CDR2 (germline): SGHRS, YFSETQ. This CDR3 region has 15 residues.

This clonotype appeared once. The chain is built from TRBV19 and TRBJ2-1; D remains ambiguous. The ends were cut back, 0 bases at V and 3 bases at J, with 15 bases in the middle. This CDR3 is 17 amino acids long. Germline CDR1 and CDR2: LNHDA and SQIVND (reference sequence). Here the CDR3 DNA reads TGTGCCAGTAGTATAGATCCCCTGGGCCGGCTCTACAATGAGCAGTTCTTC. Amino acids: CASSIDPLGRLYNEQFF. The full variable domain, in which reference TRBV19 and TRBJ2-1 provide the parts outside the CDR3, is DGGITQSPKYLFRKEGQNVTLSCEQNLNHDAMYWYRQDPGQGLRLIYYSQIVNDFQKGDIAEGYSVSREKKESFPLTVTSAQKNPTAFYLCASSIDPLGRLYNEQFFGPGTRLTVL.

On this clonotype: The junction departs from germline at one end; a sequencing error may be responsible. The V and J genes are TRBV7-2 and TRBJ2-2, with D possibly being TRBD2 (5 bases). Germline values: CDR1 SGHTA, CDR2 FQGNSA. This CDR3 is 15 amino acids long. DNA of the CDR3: TGTGCCAGCAGCTTAAGGCCTCGTAAAACCGGGGAGCTGTTTTTC. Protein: CASSLRPRKTGELFF.

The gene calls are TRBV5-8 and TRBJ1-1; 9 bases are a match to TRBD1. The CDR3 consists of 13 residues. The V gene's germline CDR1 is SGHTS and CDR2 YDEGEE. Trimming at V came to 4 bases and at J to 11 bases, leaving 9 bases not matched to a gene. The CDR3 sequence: CASSLRTGAGAFF. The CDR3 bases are TGTGCCAGCAGCCTCCGGACAGGGGCCGGGGCTTTCTTT.

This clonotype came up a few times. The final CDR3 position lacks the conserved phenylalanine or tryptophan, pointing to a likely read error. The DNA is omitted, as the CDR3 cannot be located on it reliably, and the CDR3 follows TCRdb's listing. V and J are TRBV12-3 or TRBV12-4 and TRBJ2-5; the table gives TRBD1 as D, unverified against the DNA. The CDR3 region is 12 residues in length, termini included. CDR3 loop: CASSLAAGDGAV.

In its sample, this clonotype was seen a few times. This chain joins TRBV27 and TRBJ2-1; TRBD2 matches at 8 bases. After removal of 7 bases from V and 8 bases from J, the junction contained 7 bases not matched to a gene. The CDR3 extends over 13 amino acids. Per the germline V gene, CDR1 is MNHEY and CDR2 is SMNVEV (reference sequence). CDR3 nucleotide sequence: TGTGCCAGCAACGGCGGGAGGCTAGATGAGCAGTTCTTC. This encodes CASNGGRLDEQFF.

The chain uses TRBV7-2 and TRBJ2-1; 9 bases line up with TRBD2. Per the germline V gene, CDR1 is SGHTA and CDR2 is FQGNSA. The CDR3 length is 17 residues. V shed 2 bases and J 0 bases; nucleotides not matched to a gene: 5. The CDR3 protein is CASSLLAGVSSYNEQFF. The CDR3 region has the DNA TGTGCCAGCAGCTTATTAGCGGGAGTAAGCTCCTACAATGAGCAGTTCTTC. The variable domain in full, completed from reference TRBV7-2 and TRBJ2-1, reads GAGVSQSPSNKVTEKGKDVELRCDPISGHTALYWYRQSLGQGLEFLIYFQGNSAPDKSGLPSDRFSAERTGGSVSTLTIQRTQQEDSAVYLCASSLLAGVSSYNEQFFGPGTRLTVL.

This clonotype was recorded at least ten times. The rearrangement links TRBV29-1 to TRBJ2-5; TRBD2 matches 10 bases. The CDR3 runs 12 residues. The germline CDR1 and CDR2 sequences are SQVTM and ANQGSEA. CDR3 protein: CSVAGGGETQYF. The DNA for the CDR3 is TGCAGTGTAGCGGGAGGCGGGGAGACCCAGTACTTC.

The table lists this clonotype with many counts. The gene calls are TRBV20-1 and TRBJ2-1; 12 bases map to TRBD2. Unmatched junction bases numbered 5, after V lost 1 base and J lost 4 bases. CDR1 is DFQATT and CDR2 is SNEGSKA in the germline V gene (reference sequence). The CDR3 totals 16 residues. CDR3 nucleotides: TGCAGTGCTAGAGTTCTAGCGGGAGGGCTATACAATGAGCAGTTCTTC. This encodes CSARVLAGGLYNEQFF.

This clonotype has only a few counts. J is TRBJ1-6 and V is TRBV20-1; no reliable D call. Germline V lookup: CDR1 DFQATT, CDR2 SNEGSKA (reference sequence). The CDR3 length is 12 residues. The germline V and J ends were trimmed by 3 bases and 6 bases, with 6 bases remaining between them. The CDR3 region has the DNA TGCAGTGCTAGGGCCCTTAATTCACCCCTCCACTTT. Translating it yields CSARALNSPLHF.

This chain's CDR3 is CSASRRGMLQPQHF. CDR3 bases: TGCAGTGCTAGCCGTCGGGGGATGCTTCAGCCCCAGCATTTT. The V and J genes are TRBV20-1 and TRBJ1-5; D is perhaps TRBD1 (5 bases). Per germline, CDR1 DFQATT and CDR2 SNEGSKA (reference sequence). The length of the CDR3 is 14 residues. Trimming shortened V by 3 bases and J by 6 bases, and 15 bases separated the two germline ends.

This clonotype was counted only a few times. The chain's CDR3 is CSVVAGDEETQYF. CDR3 nucleotide sequence: TGCAGTGTCGTAGCGGGAGACGAAGAGACCCAGTACTTC. The V call is TRBV20-1, the J call TRBJ2-5, with 9 bases matching TRBD2. The V and J ends lost 7 bases and 3 bases, in that order; junction bases with no gene match: 6. The germline CDR1 and CDR2 sequences are DFQATT and SNEGSKA (reference sequence). The CDR3 loop spans 13 amino acids.

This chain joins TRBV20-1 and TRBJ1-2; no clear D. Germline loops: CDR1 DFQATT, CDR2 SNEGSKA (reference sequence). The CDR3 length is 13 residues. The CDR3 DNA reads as TGCATACCCTTATTGGACGCTAACTATGGCTACACCTTC. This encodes CIPLLDANYGYTF.

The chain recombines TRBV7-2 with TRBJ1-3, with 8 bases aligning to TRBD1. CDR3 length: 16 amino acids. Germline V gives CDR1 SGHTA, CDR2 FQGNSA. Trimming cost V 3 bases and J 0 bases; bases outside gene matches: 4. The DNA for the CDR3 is TGTGCCAGCAGCTTCCAAGGGACAGGCTCTGGAAACACCATATATTTT. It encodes CASSFQGTGSGNTIYF.

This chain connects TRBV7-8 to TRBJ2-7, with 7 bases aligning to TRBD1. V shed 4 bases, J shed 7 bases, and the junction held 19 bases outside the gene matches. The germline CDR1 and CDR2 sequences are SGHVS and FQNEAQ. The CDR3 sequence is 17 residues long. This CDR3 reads CASSSHNRGPRSNEQYF. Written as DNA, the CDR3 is TGTGCCAGCAGCTCTCATAACAGGGGCCCACGGTCAAATGAGCAGTACTTC.

As DNA, the CDR3 is TGTGCCAGCAGTTTACTAGCGGGAGAACCAGGGCAGTTCTTC. Protein product: CASSLLAGEPGQFF. The chain carries TRBV12-3 or TRBV12-4 and TRBJ2-1; 10 positions agree with TRBD2. CDR3 length: 14 residues. V gave up 2 bases and J gave up 12 bases; unmatched junction bases: 7.

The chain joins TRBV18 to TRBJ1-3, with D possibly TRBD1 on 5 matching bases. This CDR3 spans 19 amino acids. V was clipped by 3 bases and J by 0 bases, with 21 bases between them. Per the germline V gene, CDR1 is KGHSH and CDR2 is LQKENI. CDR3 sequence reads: CASSPYANNRDRSGNTIYF. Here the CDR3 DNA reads TGTGCCAGCTCACCTTACGCCAACAATCGGGACCGCTCTGGAAACACCATATATTTT.